The source of this TCR beta chain is a study of T cell responses to AZD1222 COVID-19 vaccine. Study details: Second-dose intervals near 4 or 12 weeks were combined.

V shed 6 bases, J shed 7 bases, and the junction held 6 bases outside the gene matches. Germline values: CDR1 SQVTM, CDR2 ANQGSEA. This CDR3 has 12 amino acids. Study observations and caveats: Increases in Spike-specific TCR breadth and depth were seen after two AZD1222 doses. Researchers took repertoire samples only after the peak T cell response had come.

As regards this clone: The antigen is not known.

TCRdb keeps only in-frame clones here, not all; method: immunoSEQ multiplex PCR. The data show about 92,000 clones, over 80% seen once. Sequences were derived from peripheral blood, sampled on day 0 of AZD1222 vaccination. The TCR sequence derives from an adult in good health. The J gene is TRBJ1-5, the V gene TRBV29-1; 7 bases are shared with TRBD1. CDR3 loop: CSVGDSGQPQHF. DNA for the CDR3: TGCAGCGTGGGGGACAGTGGCCAGCCCCAGCATTTT.